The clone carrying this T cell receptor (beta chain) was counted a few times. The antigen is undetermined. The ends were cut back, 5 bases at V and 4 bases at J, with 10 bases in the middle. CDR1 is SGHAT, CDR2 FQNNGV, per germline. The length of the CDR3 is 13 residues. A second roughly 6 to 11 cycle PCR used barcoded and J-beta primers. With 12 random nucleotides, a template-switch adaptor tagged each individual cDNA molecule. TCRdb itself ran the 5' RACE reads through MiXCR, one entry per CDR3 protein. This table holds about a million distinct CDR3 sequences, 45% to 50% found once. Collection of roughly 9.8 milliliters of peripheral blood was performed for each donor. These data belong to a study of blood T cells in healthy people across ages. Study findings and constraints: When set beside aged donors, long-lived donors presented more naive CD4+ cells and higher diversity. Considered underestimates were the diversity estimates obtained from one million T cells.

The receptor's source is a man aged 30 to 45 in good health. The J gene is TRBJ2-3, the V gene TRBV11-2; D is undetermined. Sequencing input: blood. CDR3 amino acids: CASSASPPDTQYF. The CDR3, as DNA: TGTGCCAGCAGCGCGAGCCCCCCAGATACGCAGTATTTT.